Listed below are T cell receptor beta chains from one sample, sequenced in a study of read filtering for tumor transcriptome and immune sequencing. MiXCR, run by TCRdb on the reads, gives a single entry per CDR3 protein. Of 20,000 or so distinct CDR3 sequences listed, roughly a fifth are singletons. Sequenced material: a population of CD138-negative cells sorted from bone marrow. These receptors all come from a donor aged 40 or older with multiple myeloma. CDR3s include the opening cysteine and the closing phenylalanine or tryptophan. A D gene is named only where the DNA matches it firmly. The size entry is marked missing in some rows and otherwise reads once, few, many or a size class.

cdr3_nt cdr3_aa v_call cdr3_length d_call clone_size j_call
TGTGCCAGCAAGGACAAGACCTACAATGAGCAGTTCTTC CASKDKTYNEQFF TRBV2 13 . many TRBJ2-1
TGCGCCAGCAGCTCGACGGCTCCGTTAGCTAGCACAGATACGCAGTATTTT CASSSTAPLASTDTQYF TRBV5-1 17 . many TRBJ2-3
TGTGCCAGCAGTGAATCTAGCGGGAGCAGTAATGAGCAGTTCTTC CASSESSGSSNEQFF TRBV2 15 TRBD2 many TRBJ2-1
TGTGCCAGCAGTGAATTGGTTAGCGGGAGAAGCACAGATACGCAGTATTTT CASSELVSGRSTDTQYF TRBV2 17 TRBD2 . TRBJ2-3
TGTGCCATCAGTGGGGACGAAAAAGAGACCCAGTACTTC CAISGDEKETQYF TRBV10-3 13 . . TRBJ2-5
TGCAGTGCCCCGGGATCGACAGGGAACACTGAAGCTTTCTTT CSAPGSTGNTEAFF TRBV20-1 14 . few TRBJ1-1
TGCAGCGTTGACCGGACCCAAGAGACCCAGTACTTC CSVDRTQETQYF TRBV29-1 12 . many TRBJ2-5
TGTGCCAGCAGCTTCAGAAGCGCCAACTACAATGAGCAGTTCTTC CASSFRSANYNEQFF TRBV5-6 15 . . TRBJ2-1
TGTGCCAGCGGGGGTAGCCCCACCGGGGAGCTGTTTTTT CASGGSPTGELFF TRBV28 13 . many TRBJ2-2
TGCAGTGCTAGAGGGGGCACTGAAGCTTTCTTT CSARGGTEAFF TRBV20-1 11 . many TRBJ1-1
TGTGCCAGCAGTTTGGCAGGAGGGGGAGAGACCCAGTACTTC CASSLAGGGETQYF TRBV28 14 . . TRBJ2-5
TGTGCCAGCAGCTCGGCAAGATACAATGAGCAGTTCTTC CASSSARYNEQFF TRBV7-2 13 . . TRBJ2-1
TGTGCCAGCAGCTACGGACAGGGCTATGGCTACACCTTC CASSYGQGYGYTF TRBV5-4 13 TRBD1 . TRBJ1-2
TGTGCCAACAGGTACCTGACCCAGTACTTC CANRYLTQYF TRBV5-5 10 . few TRBJ2-5
TGTGCCAGCAGGAGGGGCCCACAGGGTAGCTCCTACGAGCAGTACTTC CASRRGPQGSSYEQYF TRBV7-6 16 . . TRBJ2-7
TGTGCCAGCAGTACCCCGTCTAGCGGGAGGGACTTCGAGTTCTTC CASSTPSSGRDFEFF TRBV28 15 TRBD2 . TRBJ2-1
TGTGCCAGCAGCTTAGCCCAAGAGACCCAGTACTTC CASSLAQETQYF TRBV7-2 12 . . TRBJ2-5
TGTGCCATCAGTGAGTCGATGAAGGTTGGGGACACTGAAGCTTTCTTT CAISESMKVGDTEAFF TRBV10-3 16 . once TRBJ1-1
TGCAGCGTTGAAGCGAGACAGGGCTTTTCAGAGACCCAGTACTTC CSVEARQGFSETQYF TRBV29-1 15 TRBD1 many TRBJ2-5
TGTGCCAGCTCGCGGGGGACTAGCGGGGTTTTATACGAGCAGTACTTC CASSRGTSGVLYEQYF TRBV18 16 TRBD2 many TRBJ2-7
TGTGCCAGCAGTTTTTCCCCCTACGAGCAGTACTTC CASSFSPYEQYF TRBV28 12 . many TRBJ2-7
TGTGCCAGCAGACACCAGTCAGGGTACTATGGCTACACCTTC CASRHQSGYYGYTF TRBV28 14 . . TRBJ1-2